This TCR beta chain was observed in a study of cytomegalovirus exposure and HLA in healthy donors. Study details: Genetic ancestry analysis placed more than 80% of the roughly 400 donors that were genotyped in the Caucasian-associated cluster.

The PCR contained 60 Vbeta and 13 Jbeta primers. The method was immunoSEQ multiplex PCR; TCRdb's version includes in-frame clones alone and lacks a portion of them. The sample yields about 210,000 clones, approximately 84% seen once. Study-wide points: The classifier reportedly diagnosed cytomegalovirus status with high sensitivity and specificity. In a later analysis, specific HLA alleles were associated with 15,000 to 20,000 TCR beta sequences at a 0.05 false discovery rate.

Regarding this clone: Its antigen is not identified.

This TCR came from a girl aged 2 to 10 in good health and CMV-seronegative. The sequenced material came from PBMCs.

The CDR3 nucleotides are TGTGCAAGTCGCTTATTCGAGGGAATCCTTCCTGTGGAGGCTTTCTTT. It encodes CASRLFEGILPVEAFF. The chain is built from TRBV12-2 and TRBJ1-1. TRBV12-2 is given as a pseudogene. The CDR3 is 16 amino acids.